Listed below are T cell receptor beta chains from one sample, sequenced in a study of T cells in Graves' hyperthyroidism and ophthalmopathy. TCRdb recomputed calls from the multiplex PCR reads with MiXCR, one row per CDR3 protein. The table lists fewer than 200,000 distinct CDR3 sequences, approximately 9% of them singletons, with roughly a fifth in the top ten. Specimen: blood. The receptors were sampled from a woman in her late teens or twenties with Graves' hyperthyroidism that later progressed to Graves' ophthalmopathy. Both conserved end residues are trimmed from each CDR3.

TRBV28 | ASREKETQY
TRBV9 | ASGLAGASSYNEQS
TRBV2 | ASSQGGITEAF
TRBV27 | ATGRGGSSYEQY
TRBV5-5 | ASSFGGGAYEQY
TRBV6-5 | ASSYSGDEQY
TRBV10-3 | AISLNGASGELF
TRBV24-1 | ATSDSGQGGAGANVLT
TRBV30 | AWSVASGIYNEQF
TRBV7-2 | ASSFGIGMNTEAF
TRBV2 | ASRGDRLSSTDTQY
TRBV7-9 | ASSLLPGQGTDTQY
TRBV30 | AWSVGLAYEQY
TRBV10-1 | ASSLDLADEQY
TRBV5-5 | ASSPDSLVGDTQY
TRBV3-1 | ASSQDFPGVRGYT
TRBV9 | ASSPSGSPYEQY
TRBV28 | ASSFLRTTEAF
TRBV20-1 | SAQRVGHLGNQPQH
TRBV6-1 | ASRDRRGNTEAF
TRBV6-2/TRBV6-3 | ASSSRDYSYEQY
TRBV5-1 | ASTNGGTITDTQY
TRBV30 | AWTTGGQPQH
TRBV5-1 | ASSLVAGYTGELF
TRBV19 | ASSKRGPATDTQY
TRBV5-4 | ASSTTGGSYNEQF
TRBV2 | ASSFGQGGNEQF
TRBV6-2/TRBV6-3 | ASSSSAGTGGISSNQPQH
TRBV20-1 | SAREDSFQETQY
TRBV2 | ASSAGQSPDEQY
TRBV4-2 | ASSQERLYSGNTIY
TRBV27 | ASLKGPNEQF
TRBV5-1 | ASSFSGTGMNTEAF
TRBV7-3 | ASSLGAGGNTEAF
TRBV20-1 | SASPTGESEQPQH
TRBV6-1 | ASSALGVQPQH
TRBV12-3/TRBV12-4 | ASSYQWTNYYTGELF
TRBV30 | AWTSGKGFYNEQF